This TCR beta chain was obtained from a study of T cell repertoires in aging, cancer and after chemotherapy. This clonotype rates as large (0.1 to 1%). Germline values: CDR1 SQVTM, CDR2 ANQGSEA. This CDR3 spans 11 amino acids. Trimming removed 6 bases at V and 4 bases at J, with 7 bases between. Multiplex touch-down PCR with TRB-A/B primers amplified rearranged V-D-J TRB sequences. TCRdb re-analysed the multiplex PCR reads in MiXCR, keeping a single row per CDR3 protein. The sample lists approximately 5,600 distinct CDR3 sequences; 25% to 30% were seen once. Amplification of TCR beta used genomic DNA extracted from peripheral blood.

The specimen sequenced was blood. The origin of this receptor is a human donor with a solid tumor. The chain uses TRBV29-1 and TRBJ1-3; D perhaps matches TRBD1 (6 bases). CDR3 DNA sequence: TGCAGCGTAGGGACAGGAAACACCATATATTTT. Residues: CSVGTGNTIYF.